This T cell receptor beta chain was captured in a study of spatial heterogeneity in lung cancer. Via MiXCR, TCRdb re-called the 5' RACE reads, giving one row per CDR3 protein. Among about 120,000 distinct CDR3 sequences listed, 10% to 15% were seen once. Time point given: blood at routine non-recurrence follow-up after resection. Whole RNA, which was extracted from tumor, nontumor lung tissue or frozen PBMC, was sequenced without any cell sorting. This CDR3 is 15 amino acids long. V lost 0 bases, J lost 7 bases, and 13 bases lay in between. The germline gives CDR1 LNHNV, CDR2 YYDKDF (reference sequence).

The TCR originated in a male donor with early-stage non-small cell lung cancer. This sample comprised PBMCs, obtained at follow-up. The J gene is TRBJ2-1, the V gene TRBV15; tentatively, D is TRBD1 (5 bases). The CDR3 reads CATSREGLGVNEQFF. CDR3 DNA: TGTGCCACCAGCAGAGAAGGTCTAGGGGTGAATGAGCAGTTCTTC.